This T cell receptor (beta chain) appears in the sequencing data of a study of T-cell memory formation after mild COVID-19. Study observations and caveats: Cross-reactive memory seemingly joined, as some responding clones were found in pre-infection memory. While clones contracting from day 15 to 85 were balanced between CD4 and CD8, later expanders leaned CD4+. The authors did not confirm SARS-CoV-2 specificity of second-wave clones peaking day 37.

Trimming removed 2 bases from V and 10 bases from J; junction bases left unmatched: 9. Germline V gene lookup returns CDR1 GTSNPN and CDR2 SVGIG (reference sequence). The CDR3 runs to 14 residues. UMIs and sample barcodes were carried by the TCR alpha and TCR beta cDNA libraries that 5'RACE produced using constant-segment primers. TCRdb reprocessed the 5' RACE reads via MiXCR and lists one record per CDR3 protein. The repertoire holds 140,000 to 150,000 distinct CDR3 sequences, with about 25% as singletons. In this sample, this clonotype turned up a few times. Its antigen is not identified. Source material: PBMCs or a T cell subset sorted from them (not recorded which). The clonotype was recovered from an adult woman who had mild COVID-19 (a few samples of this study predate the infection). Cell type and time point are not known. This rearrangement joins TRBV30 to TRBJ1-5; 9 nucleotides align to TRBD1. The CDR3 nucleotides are TGTGCCTGGAGTTCTGGGACAGGGCATTTTCCCCAGCATTTT. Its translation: CAWSSGTGHFPQHF.